The next 15 T cell receptor beta chains were all read from a single sample in a study of blood T cell repertoires in COVID-19. This table comes from immunoSEQ multiplex PCR, and its TCRdb copy is limited to in-frame clones, with some not included. The sample has some 340,000 clones, 85% seen once. Sequencing used peripheral blood. The source of these receptors is a woman aged 18-29 years with acute or convalescent COVID-19.

This clone was seen once. The genes are TRBV6-2 or TRBV6-3 and TRBJ1-5; tentative D call: TRBD1 (5 bases). Germline V CDR1 and CDR2: MNHEY, SVGEGT. The CDR3 spans 14 residues. V dropped 5 bases and J dropped 3 bases, with 11 bases sitting between them. The CDR3 reads CASSVGRNNQPQHF. The CDR3 DNA follows: TGTGCCAGCAGTGTGGGGCGCAACAATCAGCCCCAGCATTTT.

The gene calls are TRBV9 and TRBJ1-6; maybe TRBD1 (6 bases). This CDR3 is 15 amino acids long. V was clipped by 0 bases and J by 10 bases, with 14 bases between them. Germline lookup yields CDR1 SGDLS and CDR2 YYNGEE. CDR3 nucleotide sequence: TGTGCCAGCAGCGTAGGTCAGGGGTCCGGCTCACCCCTCCACTTT. Its protein product is CASSVGQGSGSPLHF.

This rearrangement joins TRBV15 to TRBJ1-5; possible D gene TRBD1, 6 bases. The CDR3 totals 14 residues. Germline V CDR1 and CDR2: LNHNV, YYDKDF (reference sequence). The V end lost 4 bases, the J end lost 2 bases, and 9 bases lay between the germline ends. CDR3 in DNA: TGTGCCACCAGCATTTCAGGGGGCAATCAGCCCCAGCATTTT. Protein sequence: CATSISGGNQPQHF.

This clone appeared a few times. The rearrangement links TRBV5-6 to TRBJ2-3; the D gene is possibly TRBD2 (6 bases). This CDR3 is built from 19 residues. The V gene lost 2 bases and the J gene lost 1 base, with 23 bases spanning the gap. Germline V gene sequence: CDR1 SGHDT, CDR2 YYEEEE. CDR3 sequence (DNA): TGTGCCAGCAGCTTTGGGGGTTCTTCTATCGGAGGGGGCACAGATACGCAGTATTTT. Translation gives CASSFGGSSIGGGTDTQYF.

The CDR3 DNA reads as TGTGCCAGCAGTGCCAGGGTCCGGAATCAGCCCCAGCATTTT. Translating it yields CASSARVRNQPQHF. V usage is TRBV28 and J usage is TRBJ1-5, with a weak D call TRBD1 (5 bases). This CDR3 has 14 amino acids. The germline gives CDR1 MDHEN, CDR2 SYDVKM. V lost 5 bases and J 4 bases, leaving 12 bases between the germline ends.

The V gene is TRBV27, the J gene TRBJ2-1; TRBD2 agrees at 10 bases. After removal of 5 bases from V and 3 bases from J, the junction contained 1 base not matched to a gene. CDR1 and CDR2 from the germline V gene are MNHEY and SMNVEV (reference sequence). The CDR3 spans 14 residues. CDR3 sequence reads: CASSTSGDYNEQFF. For the CDR3, the DNA is TGTGCCAGCAGTACTAGCGGGGACTACAATGAGCAGTTCTTC.

This chain uses TRBV5-1 with TRBJ1-1; maybe TRBD1 (6 bases). Trimming took 0 bases from V and 5 from J, leaving 11 bases between them. Germline-derived CDR1 and CDR2 are SGHRS and YFSETQ. The CDR3 length is 14 residues. CDR3 protein: CASSLDRVITEAFF. CDR3 in DNA: TGCGCCAGCAGCTTGGACAGGGTAATTACTGAAGCTTTCTTT.

CDR3 sequence reads: CASTPGTSDATQYF. CDR3 sequence (DNA): TGCGCCAGTACGCCCGGGACTAGCGATGCTACGCAGTATTTT. The chain has TRBV5-1 and TRBJ2-3; 10 nucleotides align to TRBD2. The junction had 11 bases not matched to a gene; V was cut back by 8 bases and J by 8 bases. CDR1 is SGHRS and CDR2 is YFSETQ in the germline V gene. This CDR3 has 14 residues.

This rearrangement joins TRBV6-2 or TRBV6-3 to TRBJ2-2; D possibly corresponds to TRBD2 (6 bases). The germline V gene has CDR1 MNHEY and CDR2 SVGEGT. CDR3 length: 16 residues. Trimming took off 3 bases at V and 2 bases at J, with 13 bases between the two ends. In DNA, the CDR3 is TGTGCCAGCAGTTATGCGGGGCCTAGCAACACCGGGGAGCTGTTTTTT. Its translation: CASSYAGPSNTGELFF.

The J gene is TRBJ1-1, the V gene TRBV5-4; TRBD1 aligns across 7 bases. There are 14 residues in the CDR3. Germline lookup yields CDR1 SGHNT and CDR2 YYREEE (reference sequence). V lost 0 bases and J lost 3; bases outside the gene matches: 2. DNA for the CDR3: TGTGCCAGCAGCTTGGCAGGGGGGTACACTGAAGCTTTCTTT. This codes for CASSLAGGYTEAFF.

The chain uses TRBV29-1 and TRBJ2-7, with TRBD2 matching over 9 bases. J was trimmed by 2 bases and V by 4 bases; bases with no gene match: 12. The CDR3 is 16 residues long. Germline lookup yields CDR1 SQVTM and CDR2 ANQGSEA. The CDR3 sequence is CSVVPELAGHTYEQYF. Here the CDR3 DNA reads TGCAGCGTTGTGCCCGAACTAGCGGGCCATACCTACGAGCAGTACTTC.

The V and J genes are TRBV14 and TRBJ1-1; D may be TRBD1 (6 bases). Germline V gene lookup returns CDR1 SGHDN and CDR2 FVKESK. The CDR3 length is 13 residues. V was cut by 4 bases and J by 8 bases, with 14 bases left in between. The CDR3 DNA reads as TGTGCCAGCAGCCGACTTCTACAGGGCGAAGCTTTCTTT. Translating gives CASSRLLQGEAFF.

This rearrangement joins TRBV23-1 to TRBJ2-7; D perhaps matches TRBD1 (6 bases). TRBV23-1 is designated an ORF whose function remains uncertain. The length of the CDR3 is 16 residues. Trimming shortened V by 1 base and J by 5 bases, and 18 bases separated the two germline ends. The CDR3 sequence is CASSQWLRGNRDEQYF. As DNA, the CDR3 is TGCGCCAGCAGTCAATGGCTCAGAGGGAACAGGGACGAGCAGTACTTC.

In DNA form, the CDR3 reads TGCGCCAGCACCTCGGACAGCGATCCCTATGGCTACACCTTC. Translating gives CASTSDSDPYGYTF. The chain carries TRBV5-1 and TRBJ1-2, with D possibly being TRBD1 (6 bases). V gave up 6 bases and J gave up 4 bases, with 16 bases separating them. Germline CDR1 SGHRS, CDR2 YFSETQ. This CDR3 is 14 amino acids long.

The chain uses TRBV4-1 and TRBJ1-5; TRBD1 agrees at 8 bases. The junction had 2 bases not matched to a gene; V was cut back by 3 bases and J by 1 base. The CDR3 has 15 amino acids. The germline CDR1 and CDR2 sequences are MGHRA and YSYEKL. The CDR3 coding sequence is TGCGCCAGCAGCCAGGACAGGGAAAGCAATCAGCCCCAGCATTTT. The encoded protein is CASSQDRESNQPQHF.